Sequencing of this T cell receptor beta chain was carried out in a study of blood T cell repertoires in COVID-19. In the original workflow: The authors estimated nucleated cell counts from reference gene primer amplification. TCRdb keeps only in-frame clones here, not all; method: immunoSEQ multiplex PCR. V and J calls and clone size are as listed in that table; D and trimming were resolved from the DNA. Seen here are roughly 100,000 clones, over 75% observed once, and the top ten hold around 4%. The V gene's germline CDR1 is WSHSY and CDR2 SAAADI. V dropped 8 bases and J dropped 9 bases, with 14 bases sitting between them. CDR3 size: 12 residues.

Specimen: peripheral blood. The origin of this receptor is a man aged 50-59 years with acute or convalescent COVID-19. The rearrangement joins TRBV10-2 to TRBJ1-5; D remains ambiguous. CDR3 sequence: CASGQAGRPQHF. For the CDR3, the DNA is TGCGCCAGCGGTCAGGCTGGTCGGCCCCAGCATTTT.